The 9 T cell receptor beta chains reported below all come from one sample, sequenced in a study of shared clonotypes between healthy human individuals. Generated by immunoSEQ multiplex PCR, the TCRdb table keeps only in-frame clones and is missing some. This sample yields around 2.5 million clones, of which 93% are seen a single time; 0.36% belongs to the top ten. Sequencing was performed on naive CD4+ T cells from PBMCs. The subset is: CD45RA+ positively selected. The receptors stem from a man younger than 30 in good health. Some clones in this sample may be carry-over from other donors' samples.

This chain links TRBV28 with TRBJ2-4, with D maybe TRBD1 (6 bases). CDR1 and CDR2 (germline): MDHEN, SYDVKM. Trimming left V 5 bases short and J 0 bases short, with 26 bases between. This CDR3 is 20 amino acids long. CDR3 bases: TGTGCCAGCAGTGGGGACCCACCGGGACATTATGGGATAGCCAAAAACATTCAGTACTTC. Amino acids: CASSGDPPGHYGIAKNIQYF.

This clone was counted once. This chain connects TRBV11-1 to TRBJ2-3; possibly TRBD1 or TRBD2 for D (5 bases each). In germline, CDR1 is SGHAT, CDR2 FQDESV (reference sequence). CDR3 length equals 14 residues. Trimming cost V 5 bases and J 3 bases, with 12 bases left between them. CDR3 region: CASSRREFTDTQYF. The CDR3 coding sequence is TGTGCCAGCAGCCGCAGGGAGTTTACAGATACGCAGTATTTT. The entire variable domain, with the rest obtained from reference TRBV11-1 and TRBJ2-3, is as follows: EAEVAQSPRYKITEKSQAVAFWCDPISGHATLYWYRQILGQGPELLVQFQDESVVDDSQLPKDRFSAERLKGVDSTLKIQPAELGDSAMYLCASSRREFTDTQYFGPGTRLTVL.

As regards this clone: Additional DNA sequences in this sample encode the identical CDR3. CDR3 coding DNA: TGTGCCAGCAGCTTTGGCAGCCAAGAGACCCAGTACTTC. Amino acid sequence: CASSFGSQETQYF. The V gene is TRBV7-3, the J gene TRBJ2-5; no definite D call. The length of the CDR3 is 13 residues. Germline CDR1 SGHTA, CDR2 FQGTGA. V dropped 3 bases and J dropped 1 base, with 6 bases sitting between them.

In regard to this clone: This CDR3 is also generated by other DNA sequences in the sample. As DNA, the CDR3 is TGCGCCAGCAGCTTGGATCCAGCGGGGAACACCGGGGAGCTGTTTTTT. Translation gives CASSLDPAGNTGELFF. This chain links TRBV5-1 with TRBJ2-2; D may be TRBD2 (6 bases). The CDR3 is made up of 16 amino acids. Germline V gene lookup returns CDR1 SGHRS and CDR2 YFSETQ. V was trimmed by 0 bases and J by 1 base, leaving 10 bases between them.

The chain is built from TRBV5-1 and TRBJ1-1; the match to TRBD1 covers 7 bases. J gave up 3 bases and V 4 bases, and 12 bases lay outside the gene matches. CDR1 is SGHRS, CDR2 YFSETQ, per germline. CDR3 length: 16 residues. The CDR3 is CASSPRVRDRYTEAFF. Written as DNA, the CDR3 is TGCGCCAGCAGCCCCCGAGTCAGGGACAGATACACTGAAGCTTTCTTT.

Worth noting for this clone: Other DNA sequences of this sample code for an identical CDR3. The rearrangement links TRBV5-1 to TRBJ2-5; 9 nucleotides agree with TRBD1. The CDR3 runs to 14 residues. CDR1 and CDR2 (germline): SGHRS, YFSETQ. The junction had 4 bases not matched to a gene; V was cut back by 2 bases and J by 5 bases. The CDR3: CASSFTGGGETQYF. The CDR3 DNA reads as TGCGCCAGCAGCTTTACAGGGGGCGGGGAGACCCAGTACTTC.

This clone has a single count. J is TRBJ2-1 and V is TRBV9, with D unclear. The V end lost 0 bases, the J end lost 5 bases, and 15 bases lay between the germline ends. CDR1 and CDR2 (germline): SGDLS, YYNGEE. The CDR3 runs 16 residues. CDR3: CASSVGRNLLHNEQFF. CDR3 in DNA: TGTGCCAGCAGCGTAGGTAGGAATCTACTCCACAATGAGCAGTTCTTC. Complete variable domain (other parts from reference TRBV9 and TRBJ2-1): DSGVTQTPKHLITATGQRVTLRCSPRSGDLSVYWYQQSLDQGLQFLIQYYNGEERAKGNILERFSAQQFPDLHSELNLSSLELGDSALYFCASSVGRNLLHNEQFFGPGTRLTVL.

CDR3 bases: TGCGCCAGCAGCTCAGGCAGGGCCTTCCCTGATGAAGCTTTCTTT. Protein: CASSSGRAFPDEAFF. The chain carries TRBV5-1 and TRBJ1-1, with a possible D match to TRBD1 (5 bases). Trimming cost V 3 bases and J 7 bases, with 19 bases left between them. The CDR3 sequence is 15 residues long. Germline CDR1 SGHRS, CDR2 YFSETQ.

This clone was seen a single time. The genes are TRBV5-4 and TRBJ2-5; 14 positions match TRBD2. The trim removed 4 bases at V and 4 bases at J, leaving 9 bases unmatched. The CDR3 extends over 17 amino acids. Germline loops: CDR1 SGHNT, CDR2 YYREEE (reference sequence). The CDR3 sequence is CASSLGLAGGGGETQYF. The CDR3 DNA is TGTGCCAGCAGCCTTGGACTAGCGGGAGGTGGGGGAGAGACCCAGTACTTC.